A selection of T cell receptor beta chains follows, all from one sample in a study of cytomegalovirus exposure and HLA in healthy donors. The table came from immunoSEQ multiplex PCR; TCRdb's copy has only in-frame clones and leaves some out. Here the sample spans some 76,000 clones, more than 60% being singletons. Sequencing was carried out using PBMCs. The receptors originated from a male donor in good health and CMV-seropositive. CDR3s include the opening cysteine and the closing phenylalanine or tryptophan. D genes are given only for firm matches. Not every row has a clone size; where given, it reads once, few, many or a size class.

j_call | d_call | clone_size | v_call | cdr3_aa | cdr3_nt
TRBJ2-5 | NA | NA | TRBV7-6 | CASSQGGKETQYF | TGTGCCAGCAGCCAGGGGGGTAAAGAGACCCAGTACTTC
TRBJ1-4 | NA | NA | TRBV27 | CASIGGPHATNEKLFF | TGTGCCAGCATAGGCGGGCCCCATGCAACTAATGAAAAACTGTTTTTT
TRBJ2-2 | TRBD2 | few | TRBV14 | CASSQRIGLAAGELFF | TGTGCCAGCAGCCAACGGATCGGACTAGCCGCCGGGGAGCTGTTTTTT
TRBJ1-2 | TRBD1 | NA | TRBV4-1 | CASSQGQGVNYGYTF | TGCGCCAGCAGCCAAGGACAGGGGGTAAACTATGGCTACACCTTC
TRBJ1-1 | NA | NA | TRBV5-1 | CASSRQDNTEAFF | TGCGCCAGCAGCAGACAGGATAACACTGAAGCTTTCTTT
TRBJ1-5 | NA | NA | TRBV6-1 | CASTRLYSGNQPQHF | TGTGCCAGCACGAGGCTCTATAGTGGCAATCAGCCCCAGCATTTT
TRBJ2-5 | TRBD2 | NA | TRBV4-1 | CASSQGLGREQYF | TGCGCCAGCAGCCAGGGACTAGGGAGGGAGCAGTACTTC
TRBJ2-1 | NA | NA | TRBV7-9 | CASSLAWGESDNEQFF | TGTGCCAGCAGCTTAGCGTGGGGGGAGAGCGACAATGAGCAGTTCTTC
TRBJ2-1 | TRBD1 | NA | TRBV30 | CAGDRGNNNEQFF | TGTGCCGGGGACAGGGGTAACAACAATGAGCAGTTCTTC
TRBJ1-3 | NA | NA | TRBV21-1 | CASSKGGGQGPNTIYF | TGTGCCAGCAGCAAAGGGGGGGGACAGGGTCCAAACACCATATATTTT
TRBJ2-1 | TRBD1 | NA | TRBV9 | CASSGGGTGAREQFF | TGTGCCAGCAGCGGTGGAGGGACAGGGGCTCGAGAGCAGTTCTTC
TRBJ2-1 | NA | NA | TRBV4-3 | CASSQDLRGSLYNEQFF | TGCGCCAGCAGCCAAGATCTTAGGGGCTCCCTTTACAATGAGCAGTTCTTC
TRBJ2-2 | TRBD2 | NA | TRBV29-1 | CSVKGLAGGENTGELFF | TGCAGCGTAAAGGGACTAGCGGGGGGAGAGAACACCGGGGAGCTGTTTTTT
TRBJ2-1 | NA | NA | TRBV12-5 | CASGLVLLDEQFF | TGTGCTAGTGGTTTGGTACTTTTGGATGAGCAGTTCTTC
TRBJ1-1 | NA | few | TRBV10-3 | CAISDPGLPWDTEAFF | TGTGCCATCAGTGACCCGGGACTCCCGTGGGACACTGAAGCTTTCTTT
TRBJ2-7 | NA | NA | TRBV7-2 | CASSGQGSYEQYF | TGTGCCAGCAGCGGACAAGGCTCCTACGAGCAGTACTTC
TRBJ2-2 | NA | few | TRBV25-1 | CASSRRGSLAPNTGELFF | TGTGCCAGCAGTCGACGAGGCTCTCTAGCGCCGAACACCGGGGAGCTGTTTTTT
TRBJ2-1 | TRBD2 | NA | TRBV7-6 | CASSLAGLSYNEQFF | TGTGCCAGCAGCTTAGCGGGACTATCTTACAATGAGCAGTTCTTC
TRBJ2-2 | TRBD2 | NA | TRBV5-1 | CASSLSSFGGSFTGELFF | TGCGCCAGCAGCTTGAGTTCGTTCGGCGGGAGTTTCACCGGGGAGCTGTTTTTT
TRBJ2-1 | TRBD2 | NA | TRBV27 | CASSLSVLAGGTVNEQFF | TGTGCCAGCAGTTTATCGGTTCTAGCGGGAGGTACGGTCAATGAGCAGTTCTTC
TRBJ1-1 | NA | NA | TRBV19 | CASSIDTEAFF | TGTGCCAGTAGTATCGACACTGAAGCTTTCTTT
TRBJ2-1 | TRBD2 | NA | TRBV4-1 | CASSQGSGTAYNEQFF | TGCGCCAGCAGCCAAGGCAGCGGGACCGCTTACAATGAGCAGTTCTTC
TRBJ2-7 | NA | NA | TRBV27 | CASSKRASGRIGGSYEQYF | TGTGCCAGCAGCAAACGGGCTAGCGGACGGATAGGGGGCTCCTACGAGCAGTACTTC
TRBJ2-1 | TRBD2 | NA | TRBV9 | CASSALAGAFNEQFF | TGTGCCAGCAGCGCCCTAGCGGGGGCTTTTAATGAGCAGTTCTTC
TRBJ1-1 | NA | NA | TRBV9 | CASSGSDRGSSEAFF | TGTGCCAGCAGCGGGAGCGACAGAGGCTCTTCTGAAGCTTTCTTT
TRBJ2-2 | NA | NA | TRBV7-9 | CASSLEGSTGELFF | TGTGCCAGCAGCTTGGAGGGGAGCACCGGGGAGCTGTTTTTT
TRBJ1-2 | NA | NA | TRBV6-1 | CASSEARGGNYGYTF | TGTGCCAGCAGCGAGGCCCGGGGGGGGAACTATGGCTACACCTTC
TRBJ2-7 | NA | NA | TRBV11-1 | CASSLVQGYEQYF | TGTGCCAGCAGCTTGGTACAGGGCTACGAGCAGTACTTC
TRBJ2-1 | TRBD2 | NA | TRBV6-5 | CASSRSGGPYNEQFF | TGTGCCAGCAGCCGCTCGGGAGGCCCCTACAATGAGCAGTTCTTC
TRBJ1-1 | TRBD1 | NA | TRBV7-3 | CASSPKTGGRSTEAFF | TGTGCCAGCAGCCCAAAGACAGGGGGCAGGAGCACTGAAGCTTTCTTT
TRBJ2-3 | TRBD1 | NA | TRBV29-1 | CSVGQSSSTDTQYF | TGCAGCGTGGGACAGAGTTCTAGCACAGATACGCAGTATTTT
TRBJ2-7 | TRBD2 | few | TRBV2 | CASRSTSGGSYEQYF | TGTGCCAGCAGATCGACTAGCGGGGGATCCTACGAGCAGTACTTC
TRBJ1-1 | TRBD1 | NA | TRBV6-1 | CAGSRGFNTEAFF | TGTGCCGGATCCAGGGGGTTTAACACTGAAGCTTTCTTT
TRBJ1-1 | NA | few | TRBV9 | CASDRGGADTEAFF | TGTGCCAGCGATCGTGGGGGCGCAGATACTGAAGCTTTCTTT
TRBJ2-3 | NA | NA | TRBV28 | CASRADKKGDF | TGTGCCAGCAGGGCAGACAAGAAGGGGGATTTT
TRBJ2-3 | NA | NA | TRBV18 | CASSRLRGSTDTQYF | TGTGCCAGCTCACGACTCCGGGGGAGCACAGATACGCAGTATTTT
TRBJ2-4 | NA | once | TRBV9 | CASSARVQGRGKNIQYF | TGTGCCAGCAGCGCCCGGGTGCAGGGAAGAGGCAAAAACATTCAGTACTTC
TRBJ2-1 | NA | NA | TRBV10-2 | CASRLLRGYEQFF | TGCGCCAGCCGCCTGCTCAGGGGTTATGAGCAGTTCTTC
TRBJ2-7 | TRBD1 | NA | TRBV11-2 | CASSLIPGGQGSYEQYF | TGTGCCAGCAGCCTTATACCGGGGGGACAGGGCTCCTACGAGCAGTACTTC
TRBJ1-2 | NA | once | TRBV7-6 | CASSLERSPNYGYTF | TGTGCCAGCAGCTTAGAGCGTTCCCCTAACTATGGCTACACCTTC
TRBJ1-1 | TRBD1 | NA | TRBV19 | CASRDLTGVRSAFF | TGTGCCAGTAGGGACCTGACAGGGGTTAGGTCGGCTTTCTTT
TRBJ2-1 | TRBD2 | medium-sized | TRBV11-2 | CASSLRLAGGPGNEQFF | TGTGCCAGCAGCTTAAGGCTAGCGGGGGGGCCGGGCAATGAGCAGTTCTTC
TRBJ1-1 | NA | NA | TRBV6-5 | CASIWTVRDTEAFF | TGTGCCAGCATCTGGACAGTCAGGGACACTGAAGCTTTCTTT
TRBJ1-1 | NA | NA | TRBV4-2 | CASSQDIGVRTEAFF | TGTGCCAGCAGCCAAGATATAGGAGTGCGCACTGAAGCTTTCTTT
TRBJ2-3 | NA | NA | TRBV28 | CASSRGRDTRTDTQYF | TGTGCCAGCAGCCGTGGTAGGGACACCCGCACAGATACGCAGTATTTT
TRBJ1-1 | NA | NA | TRBV2 | CASSEMSIMNTEAFF | TGTGCCAGCAGTGAAATGTCCATCATGAACACTGAAGCTTTCTTT
TRBJ1-6 | NA | NA | TRBV11-2 | CASSLVGQDNSPLHF | TGTGCCAGCAGCTTAGTGGGGCAGGACAATTCACCCCTCCACTTT
TRBJ2-7 | NA | NA | TRBV6-1 | CASSLSSYEQYF | TGTGCCAGCAGCCTTAGCTCCTACGAGCAGTACTTC
TRBJ1-1 | NA | NA | TRBV18 | CASSPLGQYTEAFF | TGTGCCAGCTCACCACTCGGACAGTACACTGAAGCTTTCTTT
TRBJ2-1 | TRBD2 | NA | TRBV18 | CASSPTSGRKGNEQFF | TGTGCCAGCTCACCAACTAGCGGGAGAAAGGGCAATGAGCAGTTCTTC
TRBJ2-1 | NA | once | TRBV9 | CTSSELGVWDNEQFF | TGTACCAGCAGCGAGTTAGGAGTATGGGACAATGAGCAGTTCTTC
TRBJ2-7 | TRBD1 | NA | TRBV7-9 | CASSLSTGGSYEQYF | TGTGCCAGCAGCCTCTCAACAGGGGGCTCCTACGAGCAGTACTTC